Listed below are T cell receptor beta chains from one sample, sequenced in a study of CD8+CD57+ T cells in acquired aplastic anemia. TCRdb re-analysed the reads in MiXCR, keeping a single row per CDR3 protein. The sample lists 350,000 to 450,000 distinct CDR3 sequences; approximately 70% were seen once. Material: sorted CD4+, CD8+, or CD8+CD57+ T cells (not recorded which) from PBMCs. These receptors originate from a human donor in good health, serving as a control. Each CDR3 is given with its conserved first and last residue. The D gene is left open where the match is weak. Not all rows give a size; the values are once, few, many and, for expanded clones, a class.

. | TRBJ2-7 | . | TRBV7-6 | 14 | CASSPTGKHYKQQF | TGTGCCAGCAGCCCCACGGGCAAGCACTACAAGCAGCAGTTC
. | TRBJ2-7 | . | TRBV20-1 | 16 | CSARDERVWASYEQYF | TGCAGTGCTAGAGACGAGCGGGTCTGGGCTTCCTACGAGCAGTACTTC
. | TRBJ2-3 | . | TRBV7-6 | 15 | CASSRLTGNTDTQYF | TGTGCCAGCAGCCGGCTGACAGGTAACACAGATACGCAGTATTTT
. | TRBJ2-7 | . | TRBV7-9 | 14 | CASSRDMGQDTQYF | TGTGCCAGCAGCCGTGATATGGGGCAAGATACGCAGTATTTC
once | TRBJ2-7 | TRBD1 | TRBV5-1 | 17 | CASSLRSTGTGGYEQYF | TGCGCCAGCAGCTTGCGATCAACCGGGACAGGGGGCTACGAGCAGTACTTC
many | TRBJ1-2 | TRBD1 | TRBV29-1 | 14 | CSVARTGIAYGYTF | TGCAGCGTTGCTCGGACAGGGATTGCCTATGGCTACACCTTC
. | TRBJ1-2 | . | TRBV29-1 | 14 | CSVEAFGDEWGYTF | TGCAGCGTTGAGGCCTTCGGGGACGAGTGGGGCTACACCTTC
many | TRBJ1-1 | . | TRBV30 | 12 | CAWGRGHTEAFF | TGTGCCTGGGGACGTGGGCACACTGAAGCTTTCTTT
. | TRBJ1-2 | TRBD1 | TRBV10-3 | 13 | CAISEGQGDGYTF | TGTGCCATCAGTGAGGGACAGGGCGATGGCTACACCTTC
many | TRBJ2-7 | . | TRBV27 | 15 | CASTSAARASYEQYF | TGTGCCAGCACCTCGGCCGCGCGGGCCTCCTACGAGCAGTACTTC
once | TRBJ1-6 | . | TRBV9 | 14 | CASSAGPLGYPLHF | TGTGCCAGTAGTGCAGGACCATTAGGCTACCCCCTCCACTTT
. | TRBJ2-1 | . | TRBV20-1 | 14 | CSAGLPRGSDEQFF | TGCAGTGCCGGCCTACCACGGGGATCAGATGAGCAGTTCTTC
many | TRBJ2-3 | . | TRBV3-1 | 14 | CASSQESSTDTQYF | TGTGCCAGCAGCCAAGAATCATCCACAGATACGCAGTATTTT
. | TRBJ2-1 | TRBD2 | TRBV19 | 19 | CASSTIDMTSGGAYNEQFF | TGTGCCAGTAGTACGATCGACATGACTAGCGGGGGGGCCTACAATGAGCAGTTCTTC
many | TRBJ1-3 | TRBD1 | TRBV19 | 16 | CASSPRGGATGNTIYF | TGTGCCAGTAGTCCCAGAGGGGGCGCCACTGGAAACACCATATATTTT
. | TRBJ1-3 | . | TRBV20-1 | 12 | CSAKENGNTIYF | TGCAGTGCAAAAGAGAACGGAAACACCATATATTTT
. | TRBJ1-4 | . | TRBV15 | 13 | CATSRGGGEILFF | TGTGCCACCAGCAGAGGTGGAGGGGAAATCCTGTTTTTT
many | TRBJ2-3 | . | TRBV20-1 | 15 | CSAILPGTSTDTQYF | TGCAGTGCTATACTTCCCGGAACTAGCACAGATACGCAGTATTTT
many | TRBJ2-4 | . | TRBV7-9 | 12 | CASSPLKNIQYF | TGTGCCAGCAGCCCATTAAAAAACATTCAGTACTTC
. | TRBJ2-6 | . | TRBV7-8 | 15 | CASTRGASGAKYLTF | TGTGCCAGCACCCGGGGGGCCTCGGGCGCCAAGTACCTGACTTTC
once | TRBJ2-7 | . | TRBV7-2 | 17 | CASSPRWETQYFGEQYF | .
few | TRBJ1-4 | . | TRBV2 | 12 | CASGGANEKLFF | TGTGCCAGCGGGGGAGCTAATGAAAAACTGTTTTTT
. | TRBJ1-5 | . | TRBV12-3/TRBV12-4 | 14 | CASNVDGSNQPQHF | TGTGCCAGCAATGTGGATGGCAGCAATCAGCCCCAGCATTTT
. | TRBJ1-3 | . | TRBV11-2 | 16 | CASSLGLARVKDTIYF | TGTGCCAGCAGCTTAGGGCTAGCAAGGGTTAAGGACACCATATATTTT